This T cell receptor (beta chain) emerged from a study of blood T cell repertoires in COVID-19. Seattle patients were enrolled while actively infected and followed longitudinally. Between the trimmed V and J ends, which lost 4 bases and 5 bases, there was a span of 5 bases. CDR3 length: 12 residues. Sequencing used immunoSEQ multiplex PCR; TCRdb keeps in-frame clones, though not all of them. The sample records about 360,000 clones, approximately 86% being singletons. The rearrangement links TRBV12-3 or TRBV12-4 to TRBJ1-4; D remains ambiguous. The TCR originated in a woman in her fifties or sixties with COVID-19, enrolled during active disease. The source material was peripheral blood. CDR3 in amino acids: CASSSRNEKLFF. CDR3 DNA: TGTGCCAGCAGTTCCCGGAATGAAAAACTGTTTTTT.